This T cell receptor beta chain was obtained from a study of T cell changes during pregnancy in multiple sclerosis. The method was immunoSEQ multiplex PCR; TCRdb's version includes in-frame clones alone and lacks a portion of them. The sample includes 20,000 to 25,000 clones, 85% to 95% seen only once; the top ten take about 0.62%. The CDR3 sequence is 13 residues long. With 6 bases removed from V and 8 bases from J, the gap between germline ends came to 13 bases. CDR1 LNHNV and CDR2 YYDKDF come from the germline V gene (reference sequence). The specimen was CD4+ T cells from peripheral blood mononuclear cells, collected in the third trimester of pregnancy. The chain uses TRBV15 and TRBJ2-2, with a possible D match to TRBD2 (6 bases). The receptor's source is a female donor with multiple sclerosis, enrolled in a pregnancy study. The CDR3 protein is CATRAGYAGELFF. In DNA form, the CDR3 reads TGTGCCACCAGGGCGGGGTATGCGGGGGAGCTGTTTTTT.